The 26 T cell receptor beta chains listed next were all sequenced from one sample in a study of blood T cell repertoires in COVID-19. Sequenced by immunoSEQ multiplex PCR; TCRdb stores in-frame clones only, minus some. The sample holds about 67,000 clones, approximately 87% seen once. Sequenced: peripheral blood. These receptors all come from a man between 50 and 59 years old with active COVID-19.

The rearrangement joins TRBV24-1 to TRBJ2-5; a weak D match, TRBD1 (5 bases). Germline loops: CDR1 KGHDR, CDR2 SFDVKD. The CDR3 totals 15 residues. Trimming removed 0 bases at V and 3 bases at J, with 10 bases between. The chain's CDR3 is CATSDLYDSKETQYF. CDR3 DNA: TGTGCCACCAGTGATTTGTACGACAGCAAAGAGACCCAGTACTTC.

V and J are TRBV5-6 and TRBJ1-4; TRBD1 is a possible D gene (6 bases). The length of the CDR3 is 13 residues. Germline assignment: CDR1 SGHDT and CDR2 YYEEEE. V lost 7 bases and J 7 bases, leaving 14 bases between the germline ends. For the CDR3, the DNA is TGTGCCAGCTCGGGACAAGTGAGTGAAAAACTGTTTTTT. Encoded protein: CASSGQVSEKLFF.

Written as DNA, the CDR3 is TGTGCCAGTAGTATCTGGGGGGTCACTGAAGCTTTCTTT. Protein sequence: CASSIWGVTEAFF. The chain uses TRBV19 and TRBJ1-1; D might be TRBD1 (5 bases). The CDR3 loop spans 13 amino acids. Germline V gene data show CDR1 as LNHDA and CDR2 as SQIVND (reference sequence). V was cut by 3 bases and J by 4 bases, with 9 bases left in between. Together with reference TRBV19 and TRBJ1-1, the CDR3 gives the full variable domain: DGGITQSPKYLFRKEGQNVTLSCEQNLNHDAMYWYRQDPGQGLRLIYYSQIVNDFQKGDIAEGYSVSREKKESFPLTVTSAQKNPTAFYLCASSIWGVTEAFFGQGTRLTVV.

This sequence joins TRBV14 and TRBJ2-1, with 10 bases matching TRBD1. Germline lookup yields CDR1 SGHDN and CDR2 FVKESK. The CDR3 has 16 residues. The V and J ends lost 4 bases and 4 bases, in that order; junction bases with no gene match: 7. The CDR3 spells CASSPRQGASYNEQFF. The CDR3 bases are TGTGCCAGCAGCCCCAGACAGGGGGCATCTTACAATGAGCAGTTCTTC.

The chain employs TRBV7-9 and TRBJ2-1; 11 positions agree with TRBD2. J was trimmed by 6 bases and V by 5 bases; bases with no gene match: 6. The germline V gene has CDR1 SEHNR and CDR2 FQNEAQ (reference sequence). The CDR3 sequence is 15 residues long. The CDR3 coding sequence is TGTGCCAGCAGCACTAGCGGGAGTATGGGCAATGAGCAGTTCTTC. Its protein product is CASSTSGSMGNEQFF.

This clone was counted a few times. The chain recombines TRBV28 with TRBJ2-7; no firm D call. The germline V and J ends were trimmed by 5 bases and 3 bases, with 11 bases remaining between them. CDR1 MDHEN and CDR2 SYDVKM come from the germline V gene. The CDR3 length is 13 residues. The CDR3 is CASSPIEIYEQYF. As DNA, the CDR3 is TGTGCCAGCAGTCCCATTGAGATCTACGAGCAGTACTTC.

V usage is TRBV2 and J usage is TRBJ2-1; TRBD1 aligns across 10 bases. V gave up 4 bases and J gave up 7 bases; unmatched junction bases: 10. This CDR3 region has 16 residues. Germline V gene lookup returns CDR1 SNHLY and CDR2 FYNNEI. The CDR3 here is CASSVAGTGVSNEQFF. As DNA, the CDR3 is TGTGCCAGCAGTGTAGCTGGGACAGGGGTCTCGAATGAGCAGTTCTTC.

V is TRBV11-2 and J is TRBJ1-2; a weak D match, TRBD1 (6 bases). The CDR3 length is 13 residues. V was pared by 6 bases and J by 2 bases, with 10 bases between. CDR1 SGHAT and CDR2 FQNNGV come from the germline V gene. CDR3 residues: CASSRGHNYGYTF. CDR3 nucleotide sequence: TGTGCCAGCAGTAGGGGACACAACTATGGCTACACCTTC.

V is TRBV5-4 and J is TRBJ1-1; TRBD1 agrees at 7 bases. Germline CDR1 and CDR2: SGHNT and YYREEE (reference sequence). V shed 7 bases, J shed 4 bases, and the junction held 10 bases outside the gene matches. This CDR3 has 14 residues. DNA for the CDR3: TGTGCCAGCGCCCGACAGGGAACGGGCACTGAAGCTTTCTTT. This codes for CASARQGTGTEAFF.

J is TRBJ1-3 and V is TRBV7-2; D is undetermined. The CDR3 contains 13 residues. The V and J ends lost 5 bases and 1 base respectively, with 6 bases between them. Per the germline V gene, CDR1 is SGHTA and CDR2 is FQGNSA. For the CDR3, the DNA is TGTGCCAGCAGCCTAGTATCTGGAAACACCATATATTTT. It yields the protein CASSLVSGNTIYF.

This clone was counted a single time. One end of the junction varies from germline; a read error may be responsible. The V gene is TRBV4-3, the J gene TRBJ1-2; D may be TRBD1 (5 bases). This CDR3 has 12 amino acids. CDR1 and CDR2 from the germline V gene are LGHNA and YSLEER. The CDR3: CASSQDRQQPIF. The CDR3 DNA reads TGCGCCAGCAGCCAAGATCGACAGCAACCCATCTTC.

The rearrangement joins TRBV2 to TRBJ2-1; TRBD2 matches 9 bases. After removal of 8 bases from V and 4 bases from J, the junction contained 12 bases not matched to a gene. The CDR3 covers 16 residues. CDR1 and CDR2 (germline): SNHLY, FYNNEI. CDR3 residues: CASLLGGGRVYNEQFF. The CDR3 nucleotides are TGTGCCAGCCTCCTTGGGGGCGGGAGGGTTTACAATGAGCAGTTCTTC. Based on the CDR3 plus reference TRBV2 and TRBJ2-1, the full variable domain is EPEVTQTPSHQVTQMGQEVILRCVPISNHLYFYWYRQILGQKVEFLVSFYNNEISEKSEIFDDQFSVERPDGSNFTLKIRSTKLEDSAMYFCASLLGGGRVYNEQFFGPGTRLTVL.

This chain joins TRBV11-1 and TRBJ2-7; TRBD2 matches at 9 bases. Trimming removed 4 bases from V and 6 bases from J; junction bases left unmatched: 10. Germline V CDR1 and CDR2: SGHAT, FQDESV (reference sequence). The CDR3 is 15 amino acids. The CDR3 nucleotides are TGTGCCAGCAGCTGGACTAGCGACAAGGGGGGCGAGCAGTACTTC. Encoded protein: CASSWTSDKGGEQYF.

The chain is built from TRBV24-1 and TRBJ1-2; D gene uncertain. The germline gives CDR1 KGHDR, CDR2 SFDVKD. V was trimmed by 8 bases and J by 2 bases, leaving 11 bases between them. The CDR3 runs 13 residues. DNA of the CDR3: TGTGCCACCACAGCCGGGGAAAACTATGGCTACACCTTC. Its translation is CATTAGENYGYTF.

The chain links TRBV12-3 or TRBV12-4 to TRBJ2-3; tentatively, D is TRBD2 (5 bases). V lost 3 bases to trimming and J lost 8 bases, with 12 bases between them. This CDR3 is built from 13 residues. Here the CDR3 DNA reads TGTGCCAGCAGTTTGCGAGGGAGAGGTACGCAGTATTTT. Amino acids: CASSLRGRGTQYF.

The chain links TRBV2 to TRBJ2-3; possible D gene TRBD2, 5 bases. The CDR3 has 14 amino acids. Trimming stripped 6 bases from V and 2 bases from J, with 12 bases between. Germline-derived CDR1 and CDR2 are SNHLY and FYNNEI. The CDR3 sequence: CASRPVGNTDTQYF. The CDR3 DNA is TGTGCCAGCAGACCCGTCGGGAACACAGATACGCAGTATTTT.

The chain has TRBV5-1 and TRBJ2-5; 7 nucleotides align to TRBD2. Germline CDR1 is SGHRS and CDR2 is YFSETQ. V shed 0 bases and J 2 bases; nucleotides not matched to a gene: 7. The CDR3 has 16 residues. Here the CDR3 DNA reads TGCGCCAGCAGCTTGGCTGGGGGAGGGCCTCAAGAGACCCAGTACTTC. This translates into CASSLAGGGPQETQYF.

The rearrangement links TRBV6-4 to TRBJ1-1, with 7 nucleotides matching TRBD1. The CDR3 is 15 amino acids. Germline V gene lookup returns CDR1 MRHNA and CDR2 SNTAGT. The V segment lost 2 bases and the J segment 0 bases; nucleotides outside the gene matches: 3. The DNA for the CDR3 is TGTGCCAGCAGTGACGAAGGGGGCATGAACACTGAAGCTTTCTTT. Protein product: CASSDEGGMNTEAFF.

The chain joins TRBV16 to TRBJ1-2, with 7 bases identical to TRBD1. The germline V gene has CDR1 KGHSY and CDR2 FQNENV. J was trimmed by 0 bases and V by 3 bases; bases with no gene match: 7. The CDR3 spans 16 residues. The CDR3 DNA sequence: TGTGCCAGCAGCCATGACGGGACAGCCGCTAACTATGGCTACACCTTC. Translation: CASSHDGTAANYGYTF.

V and J are TRBV6-6 and TRBJ2-6; D is undetermined. Germline loops: CDR1 MNHNY, CDR2 SVGAGI (reference sequence). This CDR3 is 14 amino acids long. V dropped 0 bases and J dropped 4 bases, with 4 bases sitting between them. CDR3 nucleotides: TGTGCCAGCAGTTACTCGACAGGGGCCAACGTCCTGACTTTC. This encodes CASSYSTGANVLTF.

This chain joins TRBV6-5 and TRBJ1-5; D remains unclear. Between the trimmed V and J ends, which lost 8 bases and 0 bases, there was a span of 11 bases. The CDR3 totals 14 residues. Germline lookup yields CDR1 MNHEY and CDR2 SVGAGI. CDR3 DNA sequence: TGTGCCAGCTGGGGAGCCTATAGCAATCAGCCCCAGCATTTT. It yields the protein CASWGAYSNQPQHF.

CDR3 DNA: TGCGCCAGCAGCCAGACCGACAGGGGGCGAGGCGGGGCTTTCTTT. This sequence encodes CASSQTDRGRGGAFF. The chain employs TRBV5-1 and TRBJ1-1; TRBD1 agrees at 10 bases. The length of the CDR3 is 15 residues. Germline CDR1 SGHRS, CDR2 YFSETQ. V lost 4 bases, J lost 11 bases, and 14 bases stayed unmatched.

This clone appeared a single time. This chain joins TRBV4-1 and TRBJ2-7; TRBD2 matches 7 bases. The CDR3 is 16 amino acids. V shed 0 bases and J 2 bases; nucleotides not matched to a gene: 7. The germline gives CDR1 MGHRA, CDR2 YSYEKL. The CDR3 coding sequence is TGCGCCAGCAGCCAAGAAACACTAGCGATTCCCTACGAGCAGTACTTC. It encodes CASSQETLAIPYEQYF.

The rearrangement links TRBV4-1 to TRBJ1-1; tentative D call: TRBD1 (5 bases). The CDR3 covers 15 residues. Germline CDR1 is MGHRA and CDR2 is YSYEKL. Deletions cut 3 bases from V and 0 bases from J, with 11 bases between. The CDR3 bases are TGCGCCAGCAGCCAGCGGGGGGACCTGAACACTGAAGCTTTCTTT. This codes for CASSQRGDLNTEAFF.

CDR3 nucleotide sequence: TGTGCCAGCAGCTTGGACAGTGGAAACACCATATATTTT. It yields the protein CASSLDSGNTIYF. J is TRBJ1-3 and V is TRBV5-4; D not resolved. Trimming took off 0 bases at V and 3 bases at J, with 4 bases between the two ends. This CDR3 has 13 amino acids. Germline V gene lookup returns CDR1 SGHNT and CDR2 YYREEE (reference sequence).

The V gene is TRBV7-2, the J gene TRBJ2-7; D unresolved. The germline V gene encodes CDR1 SGHTA and CDR2 FQGNSA. Trimming shortened V by 6 bases and J by 3 bases, and 12 bases separated the two germline ends. This CDR3 contains 13 residues. CDR3 sequence: CASSSNPGYEQYF. CDR3 coding DNA: TGTGCCAGCAGTTCCAATCCGGGCTACGAGCAGTACTTC.